Each of the 6 T cell receptor beta chains below was sequenced from the same sample in a study of regulatory T cells in long-lasting Graves disease. Arm-PCR of CDR3 regions and iRepertoire HTBI primers were the basis on which TCR beta libraries were built. MiXCR, run by TCRdb on the multiplex PCR reads, gives a single entry per CDR3 protein. Of 450,000 to 600,000 distinct CDR3 sequences detected, 15% to 20% appear once; the ten largest clones hold about 12%. The time point: newly diagnosed GD, antithyroid drugs for less than 3 months. The TCR library was prepared using RNA isolated from PBMCs. This sample was shared with a second study, whose subject was T cells in Graves' hyperthyroidism and ophthalmopathy.

The source was peripheral blood mononuclear cells (PBMCs), collected at new diagnosis, from a patient treated with antithyroid drugs. These receptors originate from a man between 40 and 49 years old with Graves disease.

The chain has TRBV30 and TRBJ2-6; D uncertain. The germline gives CDR1 GTSNPN, CDR2 SVGIG (reference sequence). The V end lost 5 bases, the J end lost 4 bases, and 6 bases lay between the germline ends. The length of the CDR3 is 12 residues. CDR3 loop: CAWAQGANVLTF. DNA of the CDR3: TGTGCCTGGGCTCAGGGGGCCAACGTCCTGACTTTC.

The sample holds many counts of this clonotype. The chain links TRBV7-9 to TRBJ2-7; TRBD2 is a possible D gene (6 bases). From germline, CDR1 is SEHNR and CDR2 FQNEAQ (reference sequence). The length of the CDR3 is 17 residues. Trimming took 4 bases from V and 0 from J, leaving 19 bases between them. The CDR3 sequence is CASSSSPGLHISYEQYF. The CDR3 region has the DNA TGTGCCAGCAGCTCGTCGCCGGGACTCCATATCTCCTACGAGCAGTACTTC.

At least ten counts were recorded for this clonotype. In DNA form, the CDR3 reads TGTGCCAGCAGTTTATCCTATGGGTACAATGAGCAGTTCTTC. Translation: CASSLSYGYNEQFF. The rearrangement uses TRBV28 and TRBJ2-1; D unresolved. V was cut by 1 base and J by 4 bases, with 8 bases left in between. This CDR3 region has 14 residues. The germline CDR1 and CDR2 sequences are MDHEN and SYDVKM.

In this sample, this clonotype turned up a few times. The chain is built from TRBV20-1 and TRBJ2-3; D may be TRBD2 (6 bases). V shed 0 bases and J shed 5 bases, with 12 bases lying between them. Germline V gene lookup returns CDR1 DFQATT and CDR2 SNEGSKA (reference sequence). The CDR3 length is 14 residues. The CDR3 region has the DNA TGCAGTGCTAGAGAACCTAGGCGGGAAGATACGCAGTATTTT. The encoded protein is CSAREPRREDTQYF.

This clonotype has ten or more counts. The chain combines TRBV27 with TRBJ2-7; D not certain. The CDR3 is 10 residues long. Germline V gene sequence: CDR1 MNHEY, CDR2 SMNVEV (reference sequence). Trimming left V 10 bases short and J 5 bases short, with 9 bases between. Here the CDR3 reads CATGLDEQYF. CDR3 nucleotides: TGTGCCACTGGGTTGGACGAGCAGTACTTC.

This clonotype was found a few times. The chain has TRBV5-1 and TRBJ1-5, with TRBD1 matching 7 bases. Losses at the gene ends were 4 bases for V and 1 base for J; bases not matched to a gene: 5. CDR3 size: 15 residues. The V gene's germline CDR1 is SGHRS and CDR2 YFSETQ. The CDR3 here is CASSTHRGSNQPQHF. Here the CDR3 DNA reads TGCGCCAGCAGCACGCACAGGGGAAGCAATCAGCCCCAGCATTTT.